Listed below are T cell receptor beta chains from one sample, sequenced in a study of post-analysis software for immune sequencing data. From the PCR reads, TCRdb called clonotypes with MiXCR, one entry per CDR3 protein. This table has a few hundred thousand distinct CDR3 sequences, around a third appearing once. Source material: blood. These receptor sequences come from a girl aged 5 to 17 with multiple sclerosis. The CDR3 runs from the conserved cysteine through the conserved F or W. Fields, in order: clone size, D gene, V gene, J gene, CDR3 protein, CDR3 DNA. The D gene is left open where the match is weak. Size is stated for part of the rows, as once, few or many counts, or as a class when the clone is expanded.

.,TRBD2,TRBV14,TRBJ2-1,CASSRTSGRNEQFF,TGTGCCAGCAGCCGAACTAGCGGGCGCAATGAGCAGTTCTTC
few,.,TRBV7-9,TRBJ2-7,CASSSSGKGEQYF,TGTGCCAGCAGCTCCTCGGGGAAGGGGGAGCAGTACTTC
few,.,TRBV24-1,TRBJ2-3,CATLKGDTQYF,TGTGCCACCCTAAAGGGCGATACGCAGTATTTT
few,.,TRBV10-1,TRBJ2-3,CASSDQITDTQYF,TGCGCCAGCAGTGATCAGATCACAGATACGCAGTATTTT
.,TRBD1,TRBV12-3/TRBV12-4,TRBJ2-5,CASSFRDRARTQYF,TGTGCCAGCAGCTTCCGGGACAGGGCCCGGACCCAGTACTTC
.,TRBD1,TRBV6-5,TRBJ1-4,CASSWTGVATSEKLFF,TGTGCCAGCAGTTGGACAGGGGTGGCAACTAGTGAAAAACTGTTTTTT
many,.,TRBV20-1,TRBJ2-3,CSVPGATTDTQYF,TGCAGTGTCCCGGGGGCAACCACAGATACGCAGTATTTT
.,.,TRBV30,TRBJ2-7,CAWSLATGGSYEQYF,TGTGCCTGGAGTCTCGCGACAGGAGGCTCCTACGAGCAGTACTTC
.,TRBD2,TRBV3-1,TRBJ2-7,CASSRTRAYEQYF,TGTGCCAGCAGCCGGACTAGAGCCTACGAGCAGTACTTC
.,TRBD2,TRBV24-1,TRBJ2-3,CATSDSSGDGDTQYF,TGTGCCACCAGTGATTCTAGCGGAGACGGAGATACGCAGTATTTT
.,.,TRBV19,TRBJ1-5,CANSMISDQPQHF,TGTGCCAATAGTATGATTAGCGATCAGCCCCAGCATTTT
.,TRBD1,TRBV20-1,TRBJ1-5,CSASGPDRAQPQHF,TGCAGTGCTAGTGGACCGGACAGGGCACAGCCCCAGCATTTT
many,TRBD2,TRBV5-5,TRBJ2-5,CASSFLAGGETQYF,TGTGCCAGCAGCTTCTTAGCGGGGGGTGAGACCCAGTACTTC
.,TRBD2,TRBV13,TRBJ2-5,CASSSGTSGGPLETQYF,TGTGCCAGCAGCTCCGGGACTAGCGGGGGGCCATTAGAGACCCAGTACTTC
.,TRBD2,TRBV3-1,TRBJ2-5,CASRRTSGGAETQYF,TGTGCCAGCAGACGGACTAGCGGGGGGGCGGAGACCCAGTACTTC
few,TRBD1,TRBV6-5,TRBJ2-5,CASSARGPQETQYF,TGTGCCAGCAGTGCGAGGGGGCCCCAAGAGACCCAGTACTTC
.,.,TRBV20-1,TRBJ1-1,CSKTGRVFEAFF,TGCAGTAAGACGGGGAGGGTATTTGAAGCTTTCTTT
many,TRBD2,TRBV29-1,TRBJ2-7,CSARPGGSYEQYF,TGCAGCGCACGACCGGGGGGCTCCTACGAGCAGTACTTC
few,.,TRBV5-1,TRBJ1-6,CASSLNRLVVNSPLHF,TGCGCCAGCAGCTTGAATCGTTTGGTTGTGAATTCACCCCTCCACTTT
.,.,TRBV12-3/TRBV12-4,TRBJ2-3,CASSLLQGEGTDTQYF,TGTGCCAGCAGTCTGTTACAGGGTGAAGGCACAGATACGCAGTATTTT
few,.,TRBV6-5,TRBJ1-1,CASRSRYSNTEAFF,TGTGCCAGCAGGTCGAGGTATTCGAACACTGAAGCTTTCTTT
few,.,TRBV10-1,TRBJ2-5,CASSESPGDQAETQYF,TGCGCCAGCAGTGAGTCCCCGGGGGACCAAGCCGAGACCCAGTACTTC
few,.,TRBV5-1,TRBJ2-5,CASSSMAGAEETQYF,TGCGCCAGCAGCTCGATGGCGGGGGCCGAGGAGACCCAGTACTTC
few,TRBD1,TRBV6-5,TRBJ1-1,CASSTTGQVDTEAFF,TGTGCCAGCAGCACTACCGGACAGGTCGACACTGAAGCTTTCTTT
.,.,TRBV12-3/TRBV12-4,TRBJ2-4,CASSLTDKNIQYF,TGTGCCAGCAGCCTGACAGATAAAAACATTCAGTACTTC
.,.,TRBV5-1,TRBJ2-5,CASSRGEGRETQYF,TGCGCCAGCAGTCGCGGGGAAGGTCGGGAGACCCAGTACTTC
many,TRBD1,TRBV10-3,TRBJ2-4,CAISDEDRGWGKNIQYF,TGTGCCATCAGTGATGAGGACAGGGGCTGGGGCAAAAACATTCAGTACTTC
many,.,TRBV20-1,TRBJ2-5,CSAKTTGRETQYF,TGCAGTGCTAAGACGACCGGGCGCGAGACCCAGTACTTC
once,TRBD2,TRBV7-2,TRBJ2-3,CASSRRAGSTDTQYF,TGTGCCAGCAGCCGTCGAGCGGGGAGCACAGATACGCAGTATTTT
few,.,TRBV6-2/TRBV6-3,TRBJ2-7,CASSWDHRGANYEQYF,TGTGCCAGCAGTTGGGATCATAGGGGGGCGAACTACGAGCAGTACTTC
.,TRBD2,TRBV7-9,TRBJ2-3,CASSLMTLGGGKRIDTQYF,TGTGCCAGCAGCTTAATGACGTTGGGCGGGGGGAAGAGAATAGATACGCAGTATTTT
.,.,TRBV2,TRBJ1-2,CAPGALGYTF,TGTGCCCCTGGGGCATTGGGCTACACCTTC
.,TRBD1,TRBV10-3,TRBJ2-7,CAISESSGDRGGEQYF,TGTGCCATCAGTGAATCTTCGGGGGACAGGGGAGGCGAGCAGTACTTC
.,.,TRBV4-1,TRBJ1-1,CASSQLSGVKTEAFF,TGCGCCAGCAGCCAATTGTCAGGGGTCAAAACTGAAGCTTTCTTT
.,TRBD1,TRBV3-1,TRBJ1-2,CASSQDRGTELYGYTF,TGTGCCAGCAGCCAAGATAGAGGGACAGAGCTCTATGGCTACACCTTC
few,.,TRBV27,TRBJ1-1,CASKGVGNTEAFF,TGTGCCTCCAAGGGGGTCGGGAACACTGAAGCTTTCTTT
.,.,TRBV5-6,TRBJ2-4,CASSFNQGWNIQYF,TGTGCCAGCAGCTTTAATCAGGGGTGGAACATTCAGTACTTC
few,TRBD2,TRBV3-1,TRBJ2-2,CASSQDLAGVNTGELFF,TGTGCCAGCAGCCAAGATCTTGCGGGGGTCAACACCGGGGAGCTGTTTTTT
.,TRBD1,TRBV7-9,TRBJ1-2,CASSKQGVYGYTF,TGTGCCAGCAGCAAACAGGGGGTCTATGGCTACACCTTC
few,.,TRBV28,TRBJ2-7,CASSLWQGSNEQYF,TGTGCCAGCAGTTTATGGCAGGGGTCCAACGAGCAGTACTTC